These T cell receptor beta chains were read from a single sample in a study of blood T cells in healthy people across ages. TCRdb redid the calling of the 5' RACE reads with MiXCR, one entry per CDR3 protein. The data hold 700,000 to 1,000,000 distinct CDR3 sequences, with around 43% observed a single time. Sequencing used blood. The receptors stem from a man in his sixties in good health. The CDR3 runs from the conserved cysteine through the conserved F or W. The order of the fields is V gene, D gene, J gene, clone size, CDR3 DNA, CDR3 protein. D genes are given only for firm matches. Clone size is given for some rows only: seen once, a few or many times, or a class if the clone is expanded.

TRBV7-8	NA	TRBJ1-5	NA	TGTGCCAGCAGCCGACTGGGAGCGGGGACCTATAGCAATCAGCCCCAGCATTTT	CASSRLGAGTYSNQPQHF
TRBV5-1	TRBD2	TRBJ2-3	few	TGCGCCAGCAGCTTGACTAGCGGGGGGGCCGCAGATACGCAGTATTTT	CASSLTSGGAADTQYF
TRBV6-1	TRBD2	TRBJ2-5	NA	TGTGCCAGCAGTGAAAGGGCTAGCGGGGAGGAGACCCAGTACTTC	CASSERASGEETQYF
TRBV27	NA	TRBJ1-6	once	TGTGCCACCGCCTCGATACTGAGCTCCTATAATTCACCCCTCCACTTT	CATASILSSYNSPLHF
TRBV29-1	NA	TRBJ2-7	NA	TGCAGCGTCGCTGACAGACATTACGAGCAGTACTTC	CSVADRHYEQYF
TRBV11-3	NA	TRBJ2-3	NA	TGTGCCAGCAGCTTAGATCTGCGGGTAACGACAGATACGCAGTATTTT	CASSLDLRVTTDTQYF
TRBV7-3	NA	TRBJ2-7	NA	TGTGCCGGCAGCCCTCCTGGGGTTGACGAGCAGTACTTC	CAGSPPGVDEQYF
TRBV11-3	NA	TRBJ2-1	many	TGTGCCAGCAGCTTAGACCCACTGCCCCTCTCCCCGATTGAGCAGTTCTTC	CASSLDPLPLSPIEQFF
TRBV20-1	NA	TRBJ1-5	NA	TGCAGTGCTAGAGATGTTGGCAGGGGTCAGCCCCAGCATTTT	CSARDVGRGQPQHF
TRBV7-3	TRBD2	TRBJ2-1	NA	TGTGCCAGCAGCTTAGCCGCCGGGGGGGCGGGGAATGAGCAGTTCTTC	CASSLAAGGAGNEQFF
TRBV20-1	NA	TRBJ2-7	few	TGCAGTGCTAGAGACCGACACGTCTCCTACGAGCAGTACTTC	CSARDRHVSYEQYF
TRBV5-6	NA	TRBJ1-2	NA	TGTGCCAGCAGCTCGGACACCACCTATGGCTACACCTTC	CASSSDTTYGYTF
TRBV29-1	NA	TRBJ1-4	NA	TGCAGCGTAACAGGGATGGGAGCAACTAATGAAAAACTGTTTTTT	CSVTGMGATNEKLFF
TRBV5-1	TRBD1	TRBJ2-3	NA	TGCGCCAGCTCAAGGACAGGGTCTAGCACAGATACGCAGTATTTT	CASSRTGSSTDTQYF
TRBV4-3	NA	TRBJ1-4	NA	TGCGCCAGCAGCCAAGGAGGGCTTGATGAAAAACTGTTTTTT	CASSQGGLDEKLFF
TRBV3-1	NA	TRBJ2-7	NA	TGTGCCAGCAGCCGGACCGCCGGGATCACTTACGAGCAGTACTTC	CASSRTAGITYEQYF
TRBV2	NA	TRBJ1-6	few	TGTGCCAGCAGTAAAAACCCGACAGCTACAAATTCACCCCTCCACTTT	CASSKNPTATNSPLHF
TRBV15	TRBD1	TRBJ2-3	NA	TGTGCCACCAGCAGGGACTGGACAGGGTCGGGAGATACGCAGTATTTT	CATSRDWTGSGDTQYF
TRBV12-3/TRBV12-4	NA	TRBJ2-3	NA	TGTGCCAGCAGTTTTGGGTCAGATACGCAGTATTTT	CASSFGSDTQYF
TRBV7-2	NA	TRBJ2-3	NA	TGTGCCAGCAGCATGTCCACAGATACGCAGTATTTT	CASSMSTDTQYF
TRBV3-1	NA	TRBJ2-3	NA	TGTGCCAGCAGCCAAGATTTTACTAGTTCTCATACAGATACGCAGTATTTT	CASSQDFTSSHTDTQYF
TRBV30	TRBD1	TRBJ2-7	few	TGTGCCTGGAGTGTAGGGACAGGGGTAGGGTACGAGCAGTACTTC	CAWSVGTGVGYEQYF
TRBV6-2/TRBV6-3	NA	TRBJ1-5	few	TGTGCCAGCAGTCTCTCAGGGGCCCCGAATCAGCCCCAGCATTTT	CASSLSGAPNQPQHF
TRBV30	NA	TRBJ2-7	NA	TGTGCCTTTGGCAGGGTTCCTTACGAGCAGTACTTC	CAFGRVPYEQYF
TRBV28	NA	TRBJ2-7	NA	TGTGCCAGCAGTTTGTCAGACAACTACGAGCAGTACTTC	CASSLSDNYEQYF
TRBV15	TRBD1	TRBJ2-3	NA	TGTGCCACCAGCCCCCGCAGGGACAGTGGGCCAGATACGCAGTATTTT	CATSPRRDSGPDTQYF
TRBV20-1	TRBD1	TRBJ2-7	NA	TGCAGTGCTAGAGATCCTTTCCGGGACAGGGGGTACGAGCGGTACTTC	CSARDPFRDRGYERYF
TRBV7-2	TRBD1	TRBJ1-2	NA	TGTGCCAGCAGCTTAGGCTACCCCCGGGACAGATATGGCTACACCTTC	CASSLGYPRDRYGYTF
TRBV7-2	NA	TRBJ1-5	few	TGTGCCAGCAAAACCGGAGGGAGCAATCAGCCCCAGCATTTT	CASKTGGSNQPQHF
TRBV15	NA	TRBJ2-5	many	TGTGCCACCAGCAGAGGGGAGACCCAGTACTTC	CATSRGETQYF
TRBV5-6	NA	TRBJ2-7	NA	TGTGCCAGCAGAACAAGAGGGGTAAGCTACGAGCAGTACTTC	CASRTRGVSYEQYF
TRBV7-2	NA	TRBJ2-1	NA	TGTGCCAGCAGCTTATCTTTGGGGTATTCCTACAATGAGCAGTTCTTC	CASSLSLGYSYNEQFF
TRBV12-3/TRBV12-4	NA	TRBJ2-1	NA	TGTGCCAGCAGTTTATGGGGGAGCGACAATGAGCAGTTCTTC	CASSLWGSDNEQFF
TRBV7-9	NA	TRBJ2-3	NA	TGTGCCAGCAGCCGCCGGACCAGTGGTAGTAATACGCAGTATTTT	CASSRRTSGSNTQYF
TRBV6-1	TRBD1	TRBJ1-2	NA	TGTGCCAGCAGTAAAAGACCCGGGACAGGATCTAACTATGGCTACACCTTC	CASSKRPGTGSNYGYTF
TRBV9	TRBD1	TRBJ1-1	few	TGTGCCAGCAGCGTTGGGACAGGGGGCACTGAAGCTTTCTTT	CASSVGTGGTEAFF
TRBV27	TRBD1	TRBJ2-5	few	TGTGCCAGCAGTTTATACAGGGGCGGAGAGACCCAGTACTTC	CASSLYRGGETQYF
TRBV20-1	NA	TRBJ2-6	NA	TGCAGTGCTAACGCAGCCCCTCTGACTGGGGCCAACGTCCTGACTTTC	CSANAAPLTGANVLTF
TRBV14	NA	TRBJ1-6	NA	TGTGCCAGCAGCCACCAGGGCAGATGGTCACCCCTCCACTTT	CASSHQGRWSPLHF
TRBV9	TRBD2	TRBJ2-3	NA	TGTGCCAGCAGCGGACTAGCGGGGACTAGCACAGATACGCAGTATTTT	CASSGLAGTSTDTQYF
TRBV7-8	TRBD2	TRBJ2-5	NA	TGTGCCAGCAGCTTCCCGGGACTAGCGGGGGGGTTAAAAGAGACCCAGTACTTC	CASSFPGLAGGLKETQYF
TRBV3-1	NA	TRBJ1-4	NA	TGTGCCAGCAGCCAAGCCAAACGACAAGTTAATGAAAAACTGTTTTTT	CASSQAKRQVNEKLFF
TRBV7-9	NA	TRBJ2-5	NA	TGTGCCAGCAGCTTCGCCTTGACTGACCCTCTCCGAGAGACCCAGTACTTC	CASSFALTDPLRETQYF
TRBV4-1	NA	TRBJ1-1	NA	TGCGCCAGCAGCCAATATCAACAGCTAAACACTGAAGCTTTCTTT	CASSQYQQLNTEAFF
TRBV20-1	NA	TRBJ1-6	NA	TGCAGTGCTGGGGACGGACTTAATTCACCCCTCCACTTT	CSAGDGLNSPLHF
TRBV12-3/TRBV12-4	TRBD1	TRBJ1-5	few	TGTGCCAGCAGGGGACAGGGGGGGAATCAGCCCCAGCATTTT	CASRGQGGNQPQHF
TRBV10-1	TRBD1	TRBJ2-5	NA	TGCGCCAGCAGTTCTGGGACAGGGGACCTCCAAGAGACCCAGTACTTC	CASSSGTGDLQETQYF
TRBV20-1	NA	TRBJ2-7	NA	TGCAGTGCTAGAGAAACCAATAGGGGTTACGAGCAGTACTTC	CSARETNRGYEQYF
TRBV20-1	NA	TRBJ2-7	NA	TGCAGTGCTAGAGATACTGACCCCTACGAGCAGTACTTC	CSARDTDPYEQYF
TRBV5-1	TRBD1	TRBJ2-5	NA	TGCGCCAGCAGCCACGGACAGGCGCAAGAGACCCAGTACTTC	CASSHGQAQETQYF
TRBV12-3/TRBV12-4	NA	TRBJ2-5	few	TGTGCCAGCAGCCCTGTAAAAAGCCAAGAGACCCAGTACTTC	CASSPVKSQETQYF
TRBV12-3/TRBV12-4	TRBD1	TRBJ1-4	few	TGTGCCAGCAGTCGTACAGGGGCCCCTAATGAAAAACTGTTTTTT	CASSRTGAPNEKLFF
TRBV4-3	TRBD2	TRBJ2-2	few	TGCGCCAGCAGCCAAGAGAATTGGGCGGGGGACTCCGGGGAGCTGTTTTTT	CASSQENWAGDSGELFF
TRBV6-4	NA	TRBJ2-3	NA	TGTGCCAGCAGTGATCCACTTGCGACAGATACGCAGTATTTT	CASSDPLATDTQYF
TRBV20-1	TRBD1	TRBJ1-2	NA	TGCAGTATCCAGGGTTATGGACAGGGAGACTATGGCTACACCTTC	CSIQGYGQGDYGYTF
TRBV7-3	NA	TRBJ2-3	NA	TGTGCCAGCAGCTTAACGTCTGAGTCGCGCACAGATACGCAGTATTTT	CASSLTSESRTDTQYF
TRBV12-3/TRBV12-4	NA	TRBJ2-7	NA	TGTGCCAGCCTTCGGGGCTTCGAGCTGTACTTC	CASLRGFELYF
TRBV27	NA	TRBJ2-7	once	TGTGCCAGCATACTAAGGGGGGGGCTACCCTACGAGCAGTACTTC	CASILRGGLPYEQYF